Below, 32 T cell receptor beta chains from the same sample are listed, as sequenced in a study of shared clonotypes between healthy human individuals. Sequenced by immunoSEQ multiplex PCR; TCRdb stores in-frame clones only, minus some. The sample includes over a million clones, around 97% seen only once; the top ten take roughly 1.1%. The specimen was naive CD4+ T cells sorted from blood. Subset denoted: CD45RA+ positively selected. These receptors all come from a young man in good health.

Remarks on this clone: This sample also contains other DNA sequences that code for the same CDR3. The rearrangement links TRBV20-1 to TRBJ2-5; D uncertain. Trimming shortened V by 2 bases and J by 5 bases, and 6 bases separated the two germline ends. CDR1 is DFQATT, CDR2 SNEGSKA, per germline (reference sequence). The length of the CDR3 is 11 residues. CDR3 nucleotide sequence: TGCAGTGCTAGATTGGTGGAGACCCAGTACTTC. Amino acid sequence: CSARLVETQYF.

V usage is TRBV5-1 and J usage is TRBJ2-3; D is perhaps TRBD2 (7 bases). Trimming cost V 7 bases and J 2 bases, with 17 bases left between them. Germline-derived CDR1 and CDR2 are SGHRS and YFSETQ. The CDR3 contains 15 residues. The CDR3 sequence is CASRKQGGFTDTQYF. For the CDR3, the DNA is TGCGCCAGCCGTAAACAGGGAGGGTTCACAGATACGCAGTATTTT.

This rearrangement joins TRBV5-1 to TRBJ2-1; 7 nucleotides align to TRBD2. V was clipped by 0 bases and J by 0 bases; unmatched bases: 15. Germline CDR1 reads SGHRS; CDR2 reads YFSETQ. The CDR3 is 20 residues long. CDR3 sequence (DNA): TGCGCCAGCAGCTTGGTTGTTTTTGCGGCGGGAGCGGCCTCCTACAATGAGCAGTTCTTC. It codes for CASSLVVFAAGAASYNEQFF. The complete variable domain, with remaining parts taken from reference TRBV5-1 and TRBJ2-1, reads KAGVTQTPRYLIKTRGQQVTLSCSPISGHRSVSWYQQTPGQGLQFLFEYFSETQRNKGNFPGRFSGRQFSNSRSEMNVSTLELGDSALYLCASSLVVFAAGAASYNEQFFGPGTRLTVL.

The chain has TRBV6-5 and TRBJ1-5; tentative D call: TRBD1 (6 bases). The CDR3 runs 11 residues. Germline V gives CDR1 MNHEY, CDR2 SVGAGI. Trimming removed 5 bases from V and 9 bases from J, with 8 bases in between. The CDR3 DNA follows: TGTGCCAGCAGTGAAGGGGGGCCCCAGCATTTT. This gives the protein CASSEGGPQHF.

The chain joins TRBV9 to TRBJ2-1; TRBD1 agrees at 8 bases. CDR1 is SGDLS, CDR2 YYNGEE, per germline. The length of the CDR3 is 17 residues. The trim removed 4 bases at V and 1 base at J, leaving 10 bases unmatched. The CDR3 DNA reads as TGTGCCAGCAGCTCACCCACAGGGGGACTTTCCTACAATGAGCAGTTCTTC. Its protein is CASSSPTGGLSYNEQFF.

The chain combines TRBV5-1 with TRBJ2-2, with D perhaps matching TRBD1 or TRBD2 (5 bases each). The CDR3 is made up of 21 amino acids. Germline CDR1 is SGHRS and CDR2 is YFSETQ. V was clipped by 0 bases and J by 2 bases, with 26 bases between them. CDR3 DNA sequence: TGCGCCAGCAGCTTGGCCAACTTTGTGGGTCTAGCAGGGCTTAACACCGGGGAGCTGTTTTTT. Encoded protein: CASSLANFVGLAGLNTGELFF.

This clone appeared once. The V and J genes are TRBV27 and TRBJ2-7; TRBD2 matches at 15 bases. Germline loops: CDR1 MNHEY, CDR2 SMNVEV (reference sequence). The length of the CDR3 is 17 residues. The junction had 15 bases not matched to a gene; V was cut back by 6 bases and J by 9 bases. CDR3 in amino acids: CASRQGRTSGRAAVQYF. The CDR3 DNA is TGTGCCAGCAGGCAGGGGCGGACTAGCGGGAGGGCCGCGGTGCAGTACTTC.

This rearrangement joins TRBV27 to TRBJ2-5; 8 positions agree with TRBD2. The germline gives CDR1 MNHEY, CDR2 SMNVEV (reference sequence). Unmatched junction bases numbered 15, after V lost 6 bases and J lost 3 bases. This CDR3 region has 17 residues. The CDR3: CASRPRGSRAGEETQYF. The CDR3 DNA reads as TGTGCCAGCAGGCCTAGGGGGAGTAGAGCGGGAGAAGAGACCCAGTACTTC.

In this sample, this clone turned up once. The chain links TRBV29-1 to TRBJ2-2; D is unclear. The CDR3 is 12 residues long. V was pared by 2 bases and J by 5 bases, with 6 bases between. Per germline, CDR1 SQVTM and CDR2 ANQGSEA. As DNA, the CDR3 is TGCAGCGTTGAACCTGGGACCGGGGAGCTGTTTTTT. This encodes CSVEPGTGELFF.

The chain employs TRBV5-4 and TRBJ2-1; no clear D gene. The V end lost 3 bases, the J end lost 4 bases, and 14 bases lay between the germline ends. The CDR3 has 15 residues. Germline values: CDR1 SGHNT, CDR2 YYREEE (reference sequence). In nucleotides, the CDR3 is TGTGCCAGCAGCTACAACATGCCTACTTACAATGAGCAGTTCTTC. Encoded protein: CASSYNMPTYNEQFF.

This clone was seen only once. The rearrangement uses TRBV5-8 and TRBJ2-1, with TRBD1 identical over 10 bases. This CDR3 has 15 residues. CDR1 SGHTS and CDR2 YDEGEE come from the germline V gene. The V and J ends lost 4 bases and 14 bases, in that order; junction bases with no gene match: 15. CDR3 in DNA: TGTGCCAGCAGCCGAGGACAGGGGGAAATCCTAGCGGAGTTCTTC. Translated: CASSRGQGEILAEFF.

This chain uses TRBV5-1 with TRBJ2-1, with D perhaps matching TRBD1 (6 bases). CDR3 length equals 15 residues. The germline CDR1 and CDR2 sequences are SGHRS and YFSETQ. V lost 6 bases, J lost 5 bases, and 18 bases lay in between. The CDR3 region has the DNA TGCGCCAGCACTCCCGGGACACCGAGGGACAATGAGCAGTTCTTC. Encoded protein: CASTPGTPRDNEQFF.

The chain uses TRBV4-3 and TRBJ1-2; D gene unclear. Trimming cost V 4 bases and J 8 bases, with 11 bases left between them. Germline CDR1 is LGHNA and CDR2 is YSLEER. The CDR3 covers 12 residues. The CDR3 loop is CASSLEGYGYTF. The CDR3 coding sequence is TGCGCCAGCAGCCTCGAAGGGTACGGCTACACCTTC.

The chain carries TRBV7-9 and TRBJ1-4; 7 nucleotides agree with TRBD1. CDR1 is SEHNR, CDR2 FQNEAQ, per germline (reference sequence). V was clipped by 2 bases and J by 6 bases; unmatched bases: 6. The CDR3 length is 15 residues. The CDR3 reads CASSLLGQTYEKLFF. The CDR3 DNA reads TGTGCCAGCAGCTTACTGGGACAGACTTATGAAAAACTGTTTTTT.

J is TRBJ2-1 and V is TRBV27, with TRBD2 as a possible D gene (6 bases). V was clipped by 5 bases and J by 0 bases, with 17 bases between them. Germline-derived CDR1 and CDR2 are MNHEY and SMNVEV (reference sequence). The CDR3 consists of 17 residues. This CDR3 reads CASSPLGLASSYNEQFF. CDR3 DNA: TGTGCCAGCAGTCCATTGGGACTGGCCAGCTCCTACAATGAGCAGTTCTTC.

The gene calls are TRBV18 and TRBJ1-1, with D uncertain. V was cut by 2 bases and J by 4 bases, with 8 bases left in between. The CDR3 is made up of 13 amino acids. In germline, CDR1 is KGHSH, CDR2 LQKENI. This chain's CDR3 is CASSPRAGTEAFF. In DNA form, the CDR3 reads TGTGCCAGCTCACCAAGGGCTGGCACTGAAGCTTTCTTT.

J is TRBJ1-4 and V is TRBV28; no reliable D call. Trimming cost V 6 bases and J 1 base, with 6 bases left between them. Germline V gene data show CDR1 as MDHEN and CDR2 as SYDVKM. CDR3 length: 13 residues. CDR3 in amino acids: CASRRGTNEKLFF. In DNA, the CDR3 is TGTGCCAGCAGGCGGGGAACTAATGAAAAACTGTTTTTT.

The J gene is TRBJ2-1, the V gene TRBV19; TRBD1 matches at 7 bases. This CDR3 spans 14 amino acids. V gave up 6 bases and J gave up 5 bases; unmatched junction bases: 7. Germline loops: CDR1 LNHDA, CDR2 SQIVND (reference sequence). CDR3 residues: CASSRGFRDNEQFF. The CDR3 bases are TGTGCCAGTAGCAGGGGGTTTAGGGACAATGAGCAGTTCTTC.

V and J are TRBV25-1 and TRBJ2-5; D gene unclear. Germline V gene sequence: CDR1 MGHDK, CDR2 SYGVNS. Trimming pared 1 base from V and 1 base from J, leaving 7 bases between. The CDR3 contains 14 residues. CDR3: CASSELGPQETQYF. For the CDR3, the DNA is TGTGCCAGCAGTGAATTAGGCCCCCAAGAGACCCAGTACTTC.

The CDR3 protein is CASRPFRGNQPQHF. The DNA of the CDR3 is TGTGCCAGCAGACCTTTCCGGGGCAATCAGCCCCAGCATTTT. The chain is built from TRBV28 and TRBJ1-5; D gene uncertain. Trimming stripped 6 bases from V and 2 bases from J, with 11 bases between. This CDR3 is built from 14 residues. Germline CDR1 MDHEN, CDR2 SYDVKM.

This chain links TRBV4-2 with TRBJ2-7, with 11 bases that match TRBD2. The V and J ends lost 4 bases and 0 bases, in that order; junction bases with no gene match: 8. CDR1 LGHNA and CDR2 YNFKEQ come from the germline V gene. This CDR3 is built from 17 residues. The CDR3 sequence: CASSLLAGGTNSYEQYF. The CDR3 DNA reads TGTGCCAGCAGCCTCTTAGCGGGAGGGACAAACTCCTACGAGCAGTACTTC.

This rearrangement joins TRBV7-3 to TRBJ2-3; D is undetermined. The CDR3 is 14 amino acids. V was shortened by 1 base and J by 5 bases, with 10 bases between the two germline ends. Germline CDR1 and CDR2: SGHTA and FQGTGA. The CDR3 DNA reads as TGTGCCAGCAGCTTAAGCCATCCAGGAGATACGCAGTATTTT. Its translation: CASSLSHPGDTQYF. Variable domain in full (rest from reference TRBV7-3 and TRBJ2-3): GAGVSQTPSNKVTEKGKYVELRCDPISGHTALYWYRQSLGQGPEFLIYFQGTGAADDSGLPNDRFFAVRPEGSVSTLKIQRTERGDSAVYLCASSLSHPGDTQYFGPGTRLTVL.

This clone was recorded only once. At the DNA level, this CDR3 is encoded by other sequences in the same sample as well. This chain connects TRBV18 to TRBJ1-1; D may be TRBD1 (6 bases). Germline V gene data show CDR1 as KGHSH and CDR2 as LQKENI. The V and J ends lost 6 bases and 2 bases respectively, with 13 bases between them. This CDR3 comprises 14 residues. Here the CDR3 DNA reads TGTGCCAGCTCGCCTACAGGGACAAACACTGAAGCTTTCTTT. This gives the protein CASSPTGTNTEAFF.

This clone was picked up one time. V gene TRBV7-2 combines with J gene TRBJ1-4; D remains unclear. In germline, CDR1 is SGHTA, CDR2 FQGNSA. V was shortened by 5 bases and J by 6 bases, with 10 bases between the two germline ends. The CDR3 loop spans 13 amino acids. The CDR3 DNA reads TGTGCCAGCAGCCGGGAAAAATATGAAAAACTGTTTTTT. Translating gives CASSREKYEKLFF. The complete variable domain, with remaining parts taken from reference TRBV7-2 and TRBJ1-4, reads GAGVSQSPSNKVTEKGKDVELRCDPISGHTALYWYRQSLGQGLEFLIYFQGNSAPDKSGLPSDRFSAERTGGSVSTLTIQRTQQEDSAVYLCASSREKYEKLFFGSGTQLSVL.

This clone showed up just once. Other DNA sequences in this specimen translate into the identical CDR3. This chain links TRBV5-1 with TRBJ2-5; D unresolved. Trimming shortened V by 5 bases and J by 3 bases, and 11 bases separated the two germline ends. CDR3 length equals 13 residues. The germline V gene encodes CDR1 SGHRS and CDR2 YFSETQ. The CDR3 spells CASSPGWEETQYF. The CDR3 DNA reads TGCGCCAGCAGTCCAGGTTGGGAAGAGACCCAGTACTTC.

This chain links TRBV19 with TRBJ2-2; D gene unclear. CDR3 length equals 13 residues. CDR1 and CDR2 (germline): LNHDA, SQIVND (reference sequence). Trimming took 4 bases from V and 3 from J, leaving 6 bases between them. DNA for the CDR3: TGTGCCAGTAGTAGTAGCTACACCGGGGAGCTGTTTTTT. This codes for CASSSSYTGELFF.

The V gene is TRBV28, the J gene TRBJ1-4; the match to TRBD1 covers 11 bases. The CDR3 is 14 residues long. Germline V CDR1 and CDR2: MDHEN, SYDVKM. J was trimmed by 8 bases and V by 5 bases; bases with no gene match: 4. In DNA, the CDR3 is TGTGCCAGCAGTCCAGGGACAGGGGGGGAAAAACTGTTTTTT. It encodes CASSPGTGGEKLFF.

Written as DNA, the CDR3 is TGTGCCAGCAGCCCCGTCGATATGGGGCTGGCCTACAATGAGCAGTTCTTC. Translating it yields CASSPVDMGLAYNEQFF. The chain combines TRBV9 with TRBJ2-1; a weak D match, TRBD1 (5 bases). CDR1 SGDLS and CDR2 YYNGEE come from the germline V gene. This CDR3 is built from 17 residues. V was pared by 4 bases and J by 2 bases, with 19 bases between.

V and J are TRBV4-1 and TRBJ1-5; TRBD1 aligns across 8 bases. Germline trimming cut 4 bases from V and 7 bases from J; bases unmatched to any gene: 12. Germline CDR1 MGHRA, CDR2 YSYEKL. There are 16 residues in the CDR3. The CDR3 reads CASSLPGQGATQPQHF. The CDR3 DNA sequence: TGCGCCAGCAGCCTACCCGGACAGGGCGCAACGCAGCCCCAGCATTTT.

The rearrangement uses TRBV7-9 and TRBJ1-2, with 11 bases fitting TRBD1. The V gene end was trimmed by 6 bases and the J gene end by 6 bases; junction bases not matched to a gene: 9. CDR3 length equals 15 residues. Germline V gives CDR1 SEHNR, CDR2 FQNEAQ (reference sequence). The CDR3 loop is CASSYWTGGGDGYTF. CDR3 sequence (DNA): TGTGCCAGCAGTTACTGGACAGGGGGCGGTGATGGCTACACCTTC.

CDR3 amino acids: CASSPSGRAVAKNIQYF. CDR3 in DNA: TGTGCCAGCTCACCTTCCGGCAGGGCGGTAGCCAAAAACATTCAGTACTTC. The chain employs TRBV18 and TRBJ2-4; possibly TRBD1 for D (5 bases). CDR1 and CDR2 (germline): KGHSH, LQKENI. This CDR3 comprises 17 residues. V was cut by 3 bases and J by 0 bases, with 15 bases left in between.

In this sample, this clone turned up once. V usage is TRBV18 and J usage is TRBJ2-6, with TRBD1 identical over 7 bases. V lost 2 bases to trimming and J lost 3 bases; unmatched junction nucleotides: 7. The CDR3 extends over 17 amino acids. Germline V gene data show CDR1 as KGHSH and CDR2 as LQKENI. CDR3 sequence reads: CASSPGTAFRGANVLTF. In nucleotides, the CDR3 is TGTGCCAGCTCACCAGGGACAGCATTTCGTGGGGCCAACGTCCTGACTTTC.